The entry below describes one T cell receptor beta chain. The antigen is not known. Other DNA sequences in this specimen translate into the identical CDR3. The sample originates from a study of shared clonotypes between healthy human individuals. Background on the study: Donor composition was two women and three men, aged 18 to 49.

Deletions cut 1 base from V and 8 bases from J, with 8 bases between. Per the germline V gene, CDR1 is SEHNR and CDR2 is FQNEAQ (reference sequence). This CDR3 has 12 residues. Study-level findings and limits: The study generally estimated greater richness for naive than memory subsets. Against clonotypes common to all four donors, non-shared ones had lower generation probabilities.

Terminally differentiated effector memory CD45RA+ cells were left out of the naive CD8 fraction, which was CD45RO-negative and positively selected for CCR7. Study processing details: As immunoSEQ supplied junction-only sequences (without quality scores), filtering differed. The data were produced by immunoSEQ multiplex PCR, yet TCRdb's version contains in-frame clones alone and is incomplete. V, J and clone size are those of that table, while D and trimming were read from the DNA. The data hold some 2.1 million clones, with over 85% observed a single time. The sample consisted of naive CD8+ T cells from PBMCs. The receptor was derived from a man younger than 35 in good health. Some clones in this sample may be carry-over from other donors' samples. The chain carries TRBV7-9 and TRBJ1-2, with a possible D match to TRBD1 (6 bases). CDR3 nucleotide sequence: TGTGCCAGCAGCTTAGGCAGGGGAGGCTACACCTTC. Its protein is CASSLGRGGYTF.